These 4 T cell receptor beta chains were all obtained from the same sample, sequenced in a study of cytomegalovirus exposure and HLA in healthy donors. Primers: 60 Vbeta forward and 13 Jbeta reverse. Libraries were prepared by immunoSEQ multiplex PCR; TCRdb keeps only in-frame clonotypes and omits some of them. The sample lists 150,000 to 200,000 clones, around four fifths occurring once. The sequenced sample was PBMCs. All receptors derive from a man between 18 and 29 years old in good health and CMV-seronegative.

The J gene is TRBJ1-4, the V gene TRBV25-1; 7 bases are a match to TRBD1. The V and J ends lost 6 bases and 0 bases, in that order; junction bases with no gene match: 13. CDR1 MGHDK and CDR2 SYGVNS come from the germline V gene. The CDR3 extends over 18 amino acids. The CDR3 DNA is TGTGCCAGCAGGGCCCCGACAGGGATCGGGGCAACTAATGAAAAACTGTTTTTT. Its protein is CASRAPTGIGATNEKLFF. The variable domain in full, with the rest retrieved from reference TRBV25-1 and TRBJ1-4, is EADIYQTPRYLVIGTGKKITLECSQTMGHDKMYWYQQDPGMELHLIHYSYGVNSTEKGDLSSESTVSRIRTEHFPLTLESARPSHTSQYLCASRAPTGIGATNEKLFFGSGTQLSVL.

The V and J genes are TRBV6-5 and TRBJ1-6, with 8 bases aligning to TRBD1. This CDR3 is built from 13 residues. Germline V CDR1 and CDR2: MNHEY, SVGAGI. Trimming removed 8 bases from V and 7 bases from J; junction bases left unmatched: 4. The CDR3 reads CASRDRRNSPLHF. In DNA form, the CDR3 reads TGTGCCAGCCGGGACAGGCGGAATTCACCCCTCCACTTT.

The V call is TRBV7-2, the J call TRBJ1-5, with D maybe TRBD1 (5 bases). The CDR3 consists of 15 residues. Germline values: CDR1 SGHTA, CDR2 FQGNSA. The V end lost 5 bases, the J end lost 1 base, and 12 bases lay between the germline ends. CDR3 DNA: TGTGCCAGCAGCCAACACCGACAGAGCAATCAGCCCCAGCATTTT. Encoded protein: CASSQHRQSNQPQHF. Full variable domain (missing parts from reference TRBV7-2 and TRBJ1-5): GAGVSQSPSNKVTEKGKDVELRCDPISGHTALYWYRQSLGQGLEFLIYFQGNSAPDKSGLPSDRFSAERTGGSVSTLTIQRTQQEDSAVYLCASSQHRQSNQPQHFGDGTRLSIL.

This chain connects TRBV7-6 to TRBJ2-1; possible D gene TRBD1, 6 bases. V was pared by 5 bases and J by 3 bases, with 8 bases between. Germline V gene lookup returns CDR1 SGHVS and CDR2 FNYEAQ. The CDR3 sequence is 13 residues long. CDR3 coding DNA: TGTGCCAGCAGCCCGGACAGCTACAATGAGCAGTTCTTC. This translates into CASSPDSYNEQFF.